The clone carrying this T cell receptor beta chain was seen more than once but under ten times. Its antigen is currently unknown. Each of the CD4+ naive, central memory, regulatory and stem cell-like memory populations was sorted via CD45RO/CCR7/CD25/CD127/CD95/CD27. The data were obtained in a study of beta chain features in type 1 diabetes. Whole-study findings and limits: Researchers report that Type 1 diabetes patients had moderately but significantly shorter TCRB CDR3s across all four CD4+ subsets. Shorter templates might be favored by PCR, equally in patients and controls. There were fewer insertions and more deletions at the VDJ junctions of type 1 diabetes patients.

Sequenced material consisted of expressed TCRB transcripts (all of the isolated RNA was reverse transcribed). Read counts averaged approximately 3.5 million for samples of naive, central memory and regulatory T cells. Generated by immunoSEQ multiplex PCR, the TCRdb table keeps only in-frame clones and is missing some. The data show roughly 260,000 clones, about a fifth seen once. CDR1 and CDR2 from the germline V gene are GTSNPN and SVGIG (reference sequence). CDR3 size: 14 residues. V gave up 2 bases and J gave up 5 bases, with 15 bases separating them. Source material: naive CD4+ T cells from blood. This chain links TRBV30 with TRBJ2-5; TRBD1 might be the D (6 bases). The clonotype was recovered from a woman aged 40 to 49 with type 1 diabetes. The CDR3 protein is CAWSRAGTLETQYF. The CDR3 coding sequence is TGTGCCTGGAGTAGGGCAGGGACACTCGAGACCCAGTACTTC.